The 25 T cell receptor beta chains below all came from one sample that was sequenced in a study of blood T cell repertoires in COVID-19. TCRdb's copy holds only in-frame clones and misses some; the assay was immunoSEQ multiplex PCR. The table has over 140,000 clones, 70% to 80% seen once; the top ten hold roughly 8.6%. Sample: peripheral blood. These receptors originate from a woman aged 50 to 60 with active or convalescent COVID-19.

The chain couples TRBV6-5 to TRBJ1-2; 7 positions match TRBD1. The J segment lost 2 bases and the V segment lost 6 bases, leaving 9 bases of the junction unmatched. The length of the CDR3 is 15 residues. Looked up from germline, CDR1 is MNHEY and CDR2 is SVGAGI. The CDR3 spells CASRPGGTANYGYTF. CDR3 sequence (DNA): TGTGCCAGCAGGCCTGGGGGGACAGCCAACTATGGCTACACCTTC.

A single count supports this clone. The chain has TRBV4-2 and TRBJ1-5; a possible D gene is TRBD1 (6 bases). V shed 2 bases and J shed 4 bases, with 15 bases lying between them. Germline V gene sequence: CDR1 LGHNA, CDR2 YNFKEQ. The CDR3 covers 16 residues. CDR3 nucleotides: TGTGCCAGCAGCCAACAAGGACAGTCGCCTAATCAGCCCCAGCATTTT. Its protein product is CASSQQGQSPNQPQHF.

The chain is built from TRBV5-1 and TRBJ1-1, with 7 bases matching TRBD1. The CDR3 covers 16 residues. Germline values: CDR1 SGHRS, CDR2 YFSETQ. The J segment lost 5 bases and the V segment lost 4 bases, leaving 14 bases of the junction unmatched. The DNA of the CDR3 is TGCGCCAGCAGCCTACTCGGGACAGCTGGATGGACTGAAGCTTTCTTT. It yields the protein CASSLLGTAGWTEAFF.

The chain is built from TRBV2 and TRBJ2-1; 10 bases agree with TRBD2. The CDR3 runs to 14 residues. V lost 9 bases to trimming and J lost 2 bases; unmatched junction nucleotides: 4. Germline-derived CDR1 and CDR2 are SNHLY and FYNNEI. This CDR3 is CASNSGGTYNEQFF. The CDR3 DNA reads TGTGCCAGTAATAGCGGGGGGACCTACAATGAGCAGTTCTTC.

This clone showed up just a few times. The chain is built from TRBV9 and TRBJ2-3, with a possible D match to TRBD2 (7 bases). Trimming shortened V by 3 bases and J by 3 bases, and 20 bases separated the two germline ends. This CDR3 is built from 17 residues. Per germline, CDR1 SGDLS and CDR2 YYNGEE. CDR3 in amino acids: CASSEELKGGSTDTQYF. CDR3 DNA sequence: TGTGCCAGCAGCGAGGAGTTGAAGGGGGGGTCGACAGATACGCAGTATTTT.

The rearrangement joins TRBV6-2 or TRBV6-3 to TRBJ1-5, with 10 bases that match TRBD1. This CDR3 is 17 amino acids long. The V and J ends lost 4 bases and 1 base, in that order; junction bases with no gene match: 7. Germline loops: CDR1 MNHEY, CDR2 SVGEGT. Here the CDR3 reads CASSSRTGGSSNQPQHF. For the CDR3, the DNA is TGTGCCAGCAGTTCCCGGACAGGGGGTTCGAGCAATCAGCCCCAGCATTTT.

This clone was picked up a small number of times. Other DNA variants within this sample encode the same CDR3. The chain uses TRBV29-1 and TRBJ1-4, with D perhaps TRBD1 (5 bases). The CDR3 covers 12 residues. The germline V gene encodes CDR1 SQVTM and CDR2 ANQGSEA. The V end lost 4 bases, the J end lost 8 bases, and 11 bases lay between the germline ends. The CDR3 DNA reads TGCAGCGTTGGCGCAGGGCGGGAAAAACTGTTTTTT. This translates into CSVGAGREKLFF.

The chain recombines TRBV7-2 with TRBJ1-6; 9 bases align to TRBD1. Germline V lookup: CDR1 SGHTA, CDR2 FQGNSA. This CDR3 contains 18 residues. The V and J ends lost 2 bases and 0 bases, in that order; junction bases with no gene match: 5. The CDR3 coding sequence is TGTGCCAGCAGCTTAAGAGGACAGGGGAGCTCCTATAATTCACCCCTCCACTTT. Its translation: CASSLRGQGSSYNSPLHF.

V usage is TRBV4-2 and J usage is TRBJ2-6, with D possibly being TRBD1 (6 bases). Germline CDR1 LGHNA, CDR2 YNFKEQ. The CDR3 sequence is 20 residues long. Trimming cost V 5 bases and J 2 bases, with 25 bases left between them. The CDR3 nucleotides are TGTGCCAGCAGCGACCGGGACAAGGCGTTCCGTCGTCCTGGGGCCAACGTCCTGACTTTC. This encodes CASSDRDKAFRRPGANVLTF.

The genes are TRBV6-5 and TRBJ1-6, with 7 bases identical to TRBD1. Germline V gene data show CDR1 as MNHEY and CDR2 as SVGAGI. Germline trimming cut 6 bases from V and 7 bases from J; bases unmatched to any gene: 6. This CDR3 contains 14 residues. Here the CDR3 reads CASRPTGRNSPLHF. The DNA of the CDR3 is TGTGCCAGCAGGCCGACAGGGAGAAATTCACCCCTCCACTTT.

The chain is built from TRBV12-3 or TRBV12-4 and TRBJ1-1; D not certain. The CDR3 has 12 residues. V lost 6 bases to trimming and J lost 8 bases, with 13 bases between them. CDR3 loop: CASREGVLEAFF. In DNA, the CDR3 is TGTGCCAGCAGGGAGGGAGTCCTGGAAGCTTTCTTT.

This clone was seen just once. The gene calls are TRBV30 and TRBJ1-5; 9 bases line up with TRBD1. This CDR3 is built from 15 residues. Germline assignment: CDR1 GTSNPN and CDR2 SVGIG (reference sequence). Trimming removed 4 bases from V and 3 bases from J; junction bases left unmatched: 7. The DNA for the CDR3 is TGTGCCTGGACCAGGACAGGGGACTCCAATCAGCCCCAGCATTTT. Amino acids: CAWTRTGDSNQPQHF.

The V gene is TRBV7-9, the J gene TRBJ2-5, with TRBD2 matching over 10 bases. Germline loops: CDR1 SEHNR, CDR2 FQNEAQ (reference sequence). This CDR3 region has 14 residues. The junction had 4 bases not matched to a gene; V was cut back by 5 bases and J by 4 bases. CDR3 in DNA: TGTGCCAGCAGCCCTAGCGGGGGTGGAGAGACCCAGTACTTC. Protein product: CASSPSGGGETQYF.

As DNA, the CDR3 is TGTGCCAGCAGCTTAGCAGCAGGGGGCCTGGGAAGCAATCAGCCCCAGCATTTT. Amino acids: CASSLAAGGLGSNQPQHF. The J gene is TRBJ1-5, the V gene TRBV7-9; the match to TRBD1 covers 8 bases. The V segment lost 0 bases and the J segment 1 base; nucleotides outside the gene matches: 8. This CDR3 has 18 amino acids. CDR1 is SEHNR, CDR2 FQNEAQ, per germline (reference sequence).

The chain employs TRBV9 and TRBJ2-7; possible D gene TRBD1, 6 bases. Per the germline V gene, CDR1 is SGDLS and CDR2 is YYNGEE. Between the trimmed V and J ends, which lost 0 bases and 3 bases, there was a span of 13 bases. This CDR3 is 15 amino acids long. The CDR3 sequence is CASSVGRDTNYEQYF. In DNA, the CDR3 is TGTGCCAGCAGCGTAGGTCGGGACACTAACTACGAGCAGTACTTC.

This chain uses TRBV28 with TRBJ2-3; tentatively, D is TRBD1 (7 bases). Trimming took off 5 bases at V and 0 bases at J, with 15 bases between the two ends. Per germline, CDR1 MDHEN and CDR2 SYDVKM. This CDR3 is built from 16 residues. Here the CDR3 reads CASSPLRGTSTDTQYF. The CDR3, as DNA: TGTGCCAGCAGTCCCCTCAGGGGGACTAGCACAGATACGCAGTATTTT.

The chain has TRBV5-1 and TRBJ2-3; D is unresolved. The CDR3 has 14 amino acids. V lost 2 bases to trimming and J lost 3 bases, with 10 bases between them. Germline V gene sequence: CDR1 SGHRS, CDR2 YFSETQ. The CDR3 reads CASSLRDGTDTQYF. For the CDR3, the DNA is TGCGCCAGCAGCTTAAGAGACGGGACAGATACGCAGTATTTT.

This chain uses TRBV6-1 with TRBJ2-1, with D possibly being TRBD2 (5 bases). Germline V gives CDR1 MNHNS, CDR2 SASEGT. Trimming took off 1 base at V and 3 bases at J, with 13 bases between the two ends. This CDR3 is 16 amino acids long. The CDR3 nucleotides read TGTGCCAGCAGTGAAGAAGTAGCGACCCGCTACAATGAGCAGTTCTTC. As protein: CASSEEVATRYNEQFF.

This chain links TRBV7-3 with TRBJ2-5; TRBD2 matches 9 bases. Germline V gives CDR1 SGHTA, CDR2 FQGTGA. The V gene end was trimmed by 4 bases and the J gene end by 1 base; junction bases not matched to a gene: 7. The CDR3 extends over 16 amino acids. CDR3: CASSSGTSPAQETQYF. In DNA, the CDR3 is TGTGCCAGCAGCTCCGGGACTAGCCCCGCCCAAGAGACCCAGTACTTC.

The V call is TRBV18, the J call TRBJ1-5; TRBD1 matches at 10 bases. This CDR3 is 17 amino acids long. Losses at the gene ends were 0 bases for V and 6 bases for J; bases not matched to a gene: 8. The germline V gene has CDR1 KGHSH and CDR2 LQKENI. As DNA, the CDR3 is TGTGCCAGCTCACCACCCTCGACAGGGGGCGCGGGTCAGCCCCAGCATTTT. It specifies CASSPPSTGGAGQPQHF. The complete variable domain, with remaining parts taken from reference TRBV18 and TRBJ1-5, reads NAGVMQNPRHLVRRRGQEARLRCSPMKGHSHVYWYRQLPEEGLKFMVYLQKENIIDESGMPKERFSAEFPKEGPSILRIQQVVRGDSAAYFCASSPPSTGGAGQPQHFGDGTRLSIL.

This clone has just a few counts. The chain joins TRBV27 to TRBJ2-1; 8 bases map to TRBD2. The germline V gene has CDR1 MNHEY and CDR2 SMNVEV (reference sequence). Trimming took 8 bases from V and 9 from J; bases not matched to a gene: 12. The CDR3 loop spans 14 amino acids. The CDR3 here is CASAPQRGSSEQFF. DNA of the CDR3: TGTGCCAGCGCCCCCCAGCGGGGGTCCTCTGAGCAGTTCTTC.

This chain joins TRBV21-1 and TRBJ1-2; the table calls TRBD1, which could not be checked here. TRBV21-1 is a pseudogene. This CDR3 comprises 14 residues. The CDR3 spells CASSKGKGVNGYTF. CDR3 sequence (DNA): TGTGCCAGCAGCAAGGGGAAAGGGGTGAATGGCTACACCTTC.

In this sample, this clone turned up once. The V call is TRBV7-2, the J call TRBJ1-4; possible D gene TRBD1, 5 bases. The CDR3 has 16 amino acids. Germline V gene sequence: CDR1 SGHTA, CDR2 FQGNSA. Trimming pared 1 base from V and 7 bases from J, leaving 16 bases between. CDR3 amino acids: CASSLVGTDTAEKLFF. Written as DNA, the CDR3 is TGTGCCAGCAGCTTAGTTGGAACGGACACTGCTGAAAAACTGTTTTTT.

The chain carries TRBV15 and TRBJ1-2, with 9 positions matching TRBD1. Germline assignment: CDR1 LNHNV and CDR2 YYDKDF (reference sequence). The CDR3 has 17 residues. The V gene end was trimmed by 1 base and the J gene end by 4 bases; junction bases not matched to a gene: 10. The CDR3 DNA is TGTGCCACCAGCAGAGGGGTCCCGGGACAGGGTGTCTATGGCTACACCTTC. As protein: CATSRGVPGQGVYGYTF. The full variable domain, in which reference TRBV15 and TRBJ1-2 provide the parts outside the CDR3, is DAMVIQNPRYQVTQFGKPVTLSCSQTLNHNVMYWYQQKSSQAPKLLFHYYDKDFNNEADTPDNFQSRRPNTSFCFLDIRSPGLGDTAMYLCATSRGVPGQGVYGYTFGSGTRLTVV.

The chain is built from TRBV11-2 and TRBJ1-5; 7 nucleotides match TRBD1. V lost 5 bases to trimming and J lost 4 bases; unmatched junction nucleotides: 11. Germline CDR1 SGHAT, CDR2 FQNNGV. The CDR3 runs 16 residues. CDR3 loop: CASSARQGKGNQPQHF. The CDR3 DNA is TGTGCCAGCAGCGCCCGACAGGGAAAGGGGAATCAGCCCCAGCATTTT.